A selection of T cell receptor beta chains follows, all from one sample in a study of blood T cell repertoires in COVID-19. Method: immunoSEQ multiplex PCR; TCRdb's copy keeps in-frame clones and lacks some. Of 200,000 to 250,000 clones detected, around 90% appear once; the ten largest clones hold less than 2.5%. Sequenced material: PBMCs or T cells enriched from blood (not recorded which). All receptors come from a woman between 18 and 29 years old who had recovered from COVID-19. Both conserved end residues are trimmed from each CDR3. A D gene is named only where the DNA matches it firmly. The listing skips clone size in some rows; elsewhere it reads once, few, many or a size class.

abundance: NA; len: 13; v_gene: TRBV28; d_gene: NA; CDR3aa: ASSVHRVRNQPQH
abundance: once; len: 14; v_gene: TRBV5-1; d_gene: NA; CDR3aa: ASSLEARASNQPQH
abundance: NA; len: 12; v_gene: TRBV7-9; d_gene: NA; CDR3aa: ASAKDTLRNEQF
abundance: NA; len: 12; v_gene: TRBV5-1; d_gene: NA; CDR3aa: ASKSVPSSGELF
abundance: NA; len: 13; v_gene: TRBV3-1/TRBV3-2; d_gene: TRBD1; CDR3aa: ASSQPRGTGDIQY
abundance: once; len: 12; v_gene: TRBV2; d_gene: NA; CDR3aa: ASSFQGGGSGYT
abundance: few; len: 18; v_gene: TRBV5-1; d_gene: NA; CDR3aa: ASSLGAVGATVGVHSPLH
abundance: NA; len: 9; v_gene: TRBV6-5; d_gene: TRBD1; CDR3aa: ASSRQGRAF
abundance: NA; len: 13; v_gene: TRBV9; d_gene: NA; CDR3aa: ASSVATTTLGEQY
abundance: NA; len: 14; v_gene: TRBV9; d_gene: NA; CDR3aa: ASSVRGRGSVDEQF
abundance: NA; len: 13; v_gene: TRBV28; d_gene: NA; CDR3aa: ASLPGHSSSYEQY
abundance: NA; len: 11; v_gene: TRBV15; d_gene: NA; CDR3aa: ATSRDRSESLH
abundance: NA; len: 13; v_gene: TRBV5-6; d_gene: NA; CDR3aa: ASSQWTIGTGELF
abundance: NA; len: 14; v_gene: TRBV4-1; d_gene: NA; CDR3aa: ASSQAGALSTDTQY
abundance: NA; len: 10; v_gene: TRBV28; d_gene: NA; CDR3aa: ASSRGSYEQY
abundance: NA; len: 14; v_gene: TRBV24-1; d_gene: TRBD1; CDR3aa: ATSDSTGSRSYGYT
abundance: NA; len: 11; v_gene: TRBV28; d_gene: TRBD2; CDR3aa: ASLAGNTGELF
abundance: NA; len: 12; v_gene: TRBV7-9; d_gene: NA; CDR3aa: ASSPPTARYGYT
abundance: NA; len: 13; v_gene: TRBV10-3; d_gene: TRBD1; CDR3aa: AISERGQLGTEAF
abundance: once; len: 13; v_gene: TRBV13; d_gene: NA; CDR3aa: ASSRRDLGTYEQY
abundance: NA; len: 11; v_gene: TRBV9; d_gene: NA; CDR3aa: ASSEGRHNEQF
abundance: NA; len: 12; v_gene: TRBV5-3; d_gene: NA; CDR3aa: ARSRDSSNQPQH
abundance: NA; len: 13; v_gene: TRBV4-1; d_gene: NA; CDR3aa: ASSQDALNNYGYT
abundance: NA; len: 11; v_gene: TRBV4-2; d_gene: NA; CDR3aa: ASSQGLRVELF
abundance: NA; len: 11; v_gene: TRBV18; d_gene: TRBD1; CDR3aa: ASSQTGGYGYT
abundance: NA; len: 13; v_gene: TRBV10-3; d_gene: TRBD2; CDR3aa: AISQEREPYNEQF
abundance: NA; len: 12; v_gene: TRBV6-5; d_gene: NA; CDR3aa: ASIGGIPPDEQY
abundance: NA; len: 13; v_gene: TRBV6-5; d_gene: NA; CDR3aa: ATLQGDLRPTEAF
abundance: NA; len: 13; v_gene: TRBV28; d_gene: TRBD2; CDR3aa: ASSRSGGRARVQF
abundance: NA; len: 12; v_gene: TRBV11-2; d_gene: NA; CDR3aa: ASSLASGLGEQF
abundance: NA; len: 12; v_gene: TRBV4-1; d_gene: NA; CDR3aa: ASSPRRVGEKLF
abundance: NA; len: 11; v_gene: TRBV10-1; d_gene: NA; CDR3aa: ASSEKVWDTRY
abundance: NA; len: 11; v_gene: TRBV11-2; d_gene: NA; CDR3aa: ASSLMRDYEQY
abundance: NA; len: 8; v_gene: TRBV7-9; d_gene: NA; CDR3aa: ASPRGEQY
abundance: NA; len: 10; v_gene: TRBV29-1; d_gene: NA; CDR3aa: SAGGGRETQY
abundance: once; len: 12; v_gene: TRBV5-4; d_gene: TRBD2; CDR3aa: ASSSGLVQETQY
abundance: NA; len: 13; v_gene: TRBV9; d_gene: NA; CDR3aa: ASSVAPGVGDTQY
abundance: NA; len: 13; v_gene: TRBV4-2; d_gene: NA; CDR3aa: ASSQVDGGYNEQF
abundance: NA; len: 17; v_gene: TRBV23-1; d_gene: TRBD1; CDR3aa: ASSQGMDRESSYNSPLH
abundance: NA; len: 10; v_gene: TRBV3-1/TRBV3-2; d_gene: NA; CDR3aa: ASSRPDRRVY
abundance: NA; len: 12; v_gene: TRBV6-5; d_gene: NA; CDR3aa: ASTKGGGEVEAF
abundance: NA; len: 14; v_gene: TRBV29-1; d_gene: NA; CDR3aa: SVEHPGRESYNEQF
abundance: NA; len: 11; v_gene: TRBV12-3/TRBV12-4; d_gene: NA; CDR3aa: ASRFGRYTEAF